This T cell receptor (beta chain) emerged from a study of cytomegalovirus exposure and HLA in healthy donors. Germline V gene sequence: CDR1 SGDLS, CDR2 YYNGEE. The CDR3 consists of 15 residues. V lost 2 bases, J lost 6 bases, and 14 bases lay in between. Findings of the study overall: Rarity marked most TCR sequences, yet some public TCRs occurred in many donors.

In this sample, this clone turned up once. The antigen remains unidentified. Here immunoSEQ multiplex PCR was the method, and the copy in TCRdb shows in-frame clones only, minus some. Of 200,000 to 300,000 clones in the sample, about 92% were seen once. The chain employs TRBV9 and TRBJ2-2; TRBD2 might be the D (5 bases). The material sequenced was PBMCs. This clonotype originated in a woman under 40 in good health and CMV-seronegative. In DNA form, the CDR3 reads TGTGCCAGCAGCGTGGCGCGGGCGTTTCCCGGGGAGCTGTTTTTT. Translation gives CASSVARAFPGELFF.